Presented here are 27 T cell receptor beta chains from one specimen sequenced in a study of blood T cells in healthy people across ages. Primers used in a second PCR of about 6 to 12 cycles were a sample-barcoded 5' primer and a J-beta primer mix. TCRdb reprocessed the 5' RACE reads via MiXCR and lists one record per CDR3 protein. This sample has about 780,000 distinct CDR3 sequences, with 35% to 50% found just once. Sequencing input: blood. The source is an elderly man in good health.

This clonotype has more than one count but fewer than ten. J is TRBJ2-3 and V is TRBV20-1; weak D call: TRBD2 (6 bases). This CDR3 comprises 15 residues. V lost 6 bases to trimming and J lost 0 bases, with 16 bases between them. Germline CDR1 DFQATT, CDR2 SNEGSKA (reference sequence). CDR3 sequence: CSATPGLRSTDTQYF. For the CDR3, the DNA is TGCAGTGCCACTCCGGGACTCCGGAGCACAGATACGCAGTATTTT.

The V gene is TRBV2, the J gene TRBJ2-1; TRBD2 agrees at 7 bases. CDR1 and CDR2 (germline): SNHLY, FYNNEI. The CDR3 has 17 residues. Germline trimming cut 4 bases from V and 2 bases from J; bases unmatched to any gene: 11. CDR3 in amino acids: CASSVGSGPGTYNEQFF. For the CDR3, the DNA is TGTGCCAGCAGTGTTGGTAGCGGGCCAGGCACCTACAATGAGCAGTTCTTC.

In its sample, this clonotype was seen a few times. V usage is TRBV6-4 and J usage is TRBJ1-2; 7 bases agree with TRBD1. This CDR3 has 16 amino acids. The ends lost 5 bases at V and 4 bases at J; junction bases unmatched: 13. Germline V gene data show CDR1 as MRHNA and CDR2 as SNTAGT. The DNA for the CDR3 is TGTGCCAGCAGTCGCGAAGCAGGGGGACCTTCCTATGGCTACACCTTC. It is translated as CASSREAGGPSYGYTF.

This clonotype was seen a few times. The chain couples TRBV29-1 to TRBJ2-1, with 10 bases that match TRBD1. The length of the CDR3 is 11 residues. The germline gives CDR1 SQVTM, CDR2 ANQGSEA. With V trimmed by 7 bases and J by 7 bases, 1 base remained unmatched. Here the CDR3 DNA reads TGCAGCGGGGACAGGGGAAATGAGCAGTTCTTC. Translation gives CSGDRGNEQFF.

This clonotype occurred a few times. The gene calls are TRBV20-1 and TRBJ2-7, with 11 bases matching TRBD2. The CDR3 consists of 15 residues. The germline V gene encodes CDR1 DFQATT and CDR2 SNEGSKA (reference sequence). Trimming cost V 5 bases and J 5 bases; bases outside gene matches: 11. The CDR3 DNA follows: TGCAGTGCTGGACCGGTAGCGGGAGGGTATAACGAGCAGTACTTC. Translated, it gives CSAGPVAGGYNEQYF.

There are a few counts of this clonotype. A read error may account for a junction end that differs from germline. The rearrangement links TRBV7-8 to TRBJ2-1, with 14 bases fitting TRBD2. The germline V gene has CDR1 SGHVS and CDR2 FQNEAQ. This CDR3 contains 17 residues. As DNA, the CDR3 is TGTGCCAGCACCTTACGCCGGACTAGCGGGAGGTTGTATGAGCAGTTCTTC. Protein: CASTLRRTSGRLYEQFF.

The chain couples TRBV18 to TRBJ2-3, with a possible D match to TRBD2 (5 bases). The CDR3 is made up of 14 amino acids. Germline V CDR1 and CDR2: KGHSH, LQKENI. V was cut by 0 bases and J by 4 bases, with 8 bases left in between. The CDR3 loop is CASSPPSVADTQYF. For the CDR3, the DNA is TGTGCCAGCTCACCACCTAGCGTGGCAGATACGCAGTATTTT.

This chain links TRBV28 with TRBJ2-5, with TRBD1 as a possible D gene (5 bases). This CDR3 is 13 amino acids long. Trimming removed 6 bases from V and 5 bases from J, with 13 bases in between. Germline-derived CDR1 and CDR2 are MDHEN and SYDVKM. The CDR3, as DNA: TGTGCCAGCAGCTACCCAGGGTGGGAGACCCAGTACTTC. As protein: CASSYPGWETQYF.

This clonotype rates as medium-sized. This chain links TRBV6-2 or TRBV6-3 with TRBJ2-2; 9 nucleotides agree with TRBD2. The germline V gene encodes CDR1 MNHEY and CDR2 SVGEGT. Trimming at V came to 4 bases and at J to 2 bases, leaving 8 bases not matched to a gene. The CDR3 length is 17 residues. In DNA, the CDR3 is TGTGCCAGCAGTTTCCTGGGACTAGCCGCCAACACCGGGGAGCTGTTTTTT. Encoded protein: CASSFLGLAANTGELFF.

This clonotype showed up many times. The genes are TRBV29-1 and TRBJ2-5; possible D gene TRBD2, 6 bases. The germline V gene has CDR1 SQVTM and CDR2 ANQGSEA. Trimming removed 8 bases at V and 4 bases at J, with 11 bases between. This CDR3 is 11 amino acids long. CDR3 bases: TGCAGCTGGGGGGAAGGAGAGACCCAGTACTTC. Translation gives CSWGEGETQYF.

The V call is TRBV9, the J call TRBJ2-3; TRBD1 agrees at 9 bases. Unmatched junction bases numbered 11, after V lost 2 bases and J lost 4 bases. The CDR3 extends over 17 amino acids. Germline CDR1 reads SGDLS; CDR2 reads YYNGEE. CDR3: CASSVLQGAIGADTQYF. The CDR3 DNA follows: TGTGCCAGCAGCGTTCTACAGGGGGCAATCGGCGCAGATACGCAGTATTTT.

The chain carries TRBV7-6 and TRBJ2-5; D ambiguous. The end of the DNA aligns better with TRBJ2-7, so the J call may be wrong. Germline CDR1 SGHVS, CDR2 FNYEAQ. The CDR3 is 14 residues long. The CDR3 reads CASSLALESDEQYF. CDR3 nucleotides: TGTGCCAGCAGCTTAGCGCTAGAAAGTGACGAGCAGTACTTC.

This chain uses TRBV18 with TRBJ2-3; D perhaps matches TRBD1 (7 bases). The CDR3 has 15 residues. Germline assignment: CDR1 KGHSH and CDR2 LQKENI. Trimming shortened V by 3 bases and J by 5 bases, and 15 bases separated the two germline ends. The CDR3 DNA sequence: TGTGCCAGCTCACCCAAGGAGGGGGCGAGAGATACGCAGTATTTT. It translates to CASSPKEGARDTQYF.

In its sample, this clonotype was seen a few times. The J gene is TRBJ2-2, the V gene TRBV6-4, with D perhaps matching TRBD2 (5 bases). Trimming cost V 3 bases and J 3 bases, with 8 bases left between them. This CDR3 contains 14 residues. Germline V gene data show CDR1 as MRHNA and CDR2 as SNTAGT. CDR3 amino acids: CASSDHGDTGELFF. As DNA, the CDR3 is TGTGCCAGCAGTGATCACGGGGACACCGGGGAGCTGTTTTTT.

This clonotype has only a few counts. The chain carries TRBV28 and TRBJ2-7; 7 bases agree with TRBD1. The V and J ends lost 5 bases and 1 base, in that order; junction bases with no gene match: 8. Germline assignment: CDR1 MDHEN and CDR2 SYDVKM. This CDR3 is built from 15 residues. CDR3 sequence (DNA): TGTGCCAGCAGTCCCGGGACAGCAACTTCCTACGAGCAGTACTTC. Translated: CASSPGTATSYEQYF.

This clonotype occurred many times. V is TRBV12-3 or TRBV12-4 and J is TRBJ2-5; D possibly corresponds to TRBD2 (6 bases). V lost 5 bases and J lost 9, with 13 bases in between. The CDR3 is 12 amino acids. CDR3 sequence (DNA): TGTGCCAGCAGTACAAGCGGAGGGTCCCAGTACTTC. Translating gives CASSTSGGSQYF.

This clonotype was picked up a small number of times. The chain combines TRBV7-2 with TRBJ2-1; D not certain. V was shortened by 0 bases and J by 1 base, with 10 bases between the two germline ends. CDR3 length: 16 amino acids. Per the germline V gene, CDR1 is SGHTA and CDR2 is FQGNSA. The CDR3 nucleotides are TGTGCCAGCAGCTTAGCTTCTCCGCGATCCTACAATGAGCAGTTCTTC. It codes for CASSLASPRSYNEQFF.

J is TRBJ2-6 and V is TRBV7-2; D not certain. This CDR3 has 16 amino acids. V was clipped by 4 bases and J by 0 bases, with 10 bases between them. Per the germline V gene, CDR1 is SGHTA and CDR2 is FQGNSA. This chain's CDR3 is CASSSLLSSGANVLTF. The CDR3 bases are TGTGCCAGCAGCTCACTACTCTCCTCTGGGGCCAACGTCCTGACTTTC.

This clonotype was seen a few times. The V and J genes are TRBV2 and TRBJ2-1; 10 nucleotides line up with TRBD1. Trimming removed 1 base from V and 2 bases from J; junction bases left unmatched: 2. Germline CDR1 SNHLY, CDR2 FYNNEI. The CDR3 has 16 residues. The CDR3: CASSEGQGAPYNEQFF. DNA for the CDR3: TGTGCCAGCAGTGAAGGACAGGGGGCTCCCTACAATGAGCAGTTCTTC.

The chain couples TRBV15 to TRBJ2-1, with 7 bases lining up with TRBD1. V lost 0 bases, J lost 6 bases, and 11 bases stayed unmatched. The CDR3 length is 17 residues. Germline values: CDR1 LNHNV, CDR2 YYDKDF (reference sequence). The CDR3 nucleotides read TGTGCCACCAGCAGAGATGGCCCAGGGGGTAGCAGCAATGAGCAGTTCTTC. It specifies CATSRDGPGGSSNEQFF.

The gene calls are TRBV5-1 and TRBJ2-6; D remains ambiguous. From germline, CDR1 is SGHRS and CDR2 YFSETQ. This CDR3 is built from 14 residues. The ends were cut back, 5 bases at V and 0 bases at J, with 6 bases in the middle. The CDR3 nucleotides read TGCGCCAGCAGGCAGGCCTCTGGGGCCAACGTCCTGACTTTC. Translation gives CASRQASGANVLTF. Together with reference TRBV5-1 and TRBJ2-6, the CDR3 gives the full variable domain: KAGVTQTPRYLIKTRGQQVTLSCSPISGHRSVSWYQQTPGQGLQFLFEYFSETQRNKGNFPGRFSGRQFSNSRSEMNVSTLELGDSALYLCASRQASGANVLTFGAGSRLTVL.

This clonotype was found a few times. The chain combines TRBV7-2 with TRBJ2-7; 10 bases are a match to TRBD2. The CDR3 runs 16 residues. Germline CDR1 SGHTA, CDR2 FQGNSA. The ends lost 4 bases at V and 2 bases at J; junction bases unmatched: 8. The CDR3 is CASSSTSGIPPYEQYF. In DNA, the CDR3 is TGTGCCAGCAGCTCCACTAGCGGGATCCCGCCCTACGAGCAGTACTTC. The entire variable domain, with the rest obtained from reference TRBV7-2 and TRBJ2-7, is as follows: GAGVSQSPSNKVTEKGKDVELRCDPISGHTALYWYRQSLGQGLEFLIYFQGNSAPDKSGLPSDRFSAERTGGSVSTLTIQRTQQEDSAVYLCASSSTSGIPPYEQYFGPGTRLTVT.

This clonotype appeared once. This chain links TRBV6-2 or TRBV6-3 with TRBJ2-7; 7 bases align to TRBD2. There are 14 residues in the CDR3. After removal of 0 bases from V and 10 bases from J, the junction contained 9 bases not matched to a gene. CDR1 is MNHEY and CDR2 is SVGEGT in the germline V gene. CDR3 nucleotides: TGTGCCAGCAGTTACTCGGGGACTCGGGGGGTTCAGTACTTC. This translates into CASSYSGTRGVQYF.

The rearrangement links TRBV6-5 to TRBJ2-7; 12 bases match TRBD2. V was pared by 3 bases and J by 7 bases, with 7 bases of the junction left unmatched. The CDR3 loop spans 15 amino acids. Germline V lookup: CDR1 MNHEY, CDR2 SVGAGI. In nucleotides, the CDR3 is TGTGCCAGCAGTTATTCTGGGACTAGCGGGCTAGAGCAGTACTTC. Translated, it gives CASSYSGTSGLEQYF.

The chain joins TRBV7-2 to TRBJ2-4; either TRBD1 or TRBD2 may supply D (5 bases each). Germline V gives CDR1 SGHTA, CDR2 FQGNSA. This CDR3 is built from 14 residues. V was pared by 4 bases and J by 13 bases, with 20 bases between. CDR3 nucleotides: TGTGCCAGCAGCTACCTACTCAGGGTGGGGGAGCAGTACTTC. Amino acids: CASSYLLRVGEQYF.

The chain couples TRBV12-3 or TRBV12-4 to TRBJ2-3; TRBD1 is a possible D gene (6 bases). The germline V and J ends were trimmed by 6 bases and 2 bases, with 15 bases remaining between them. This CDR3 has 15 amino acids. CDR3 amino acids: CASSKDRTFTDTQYF. In nucleotides, the CDR3 is TGTGCCAGCAGCAAAGACAGGACATTCACAGATACGCAGTATTTT.

At least ten counts were recorded for this clonotype. This chain connects TRBV5-1 to TRBJ2-1; a possible D gene is TRBD2 (5 bases). Germline V gene sequence: CDR1 SGHRS, CDR2 YFSETQ. Trimming removed 7 bases at V and 4 bases at J, with 18 bases between. This CDR3 spans 15 amino acids. DNA for the CDR3: TGCGCCAGCTCCCCCGCGGGTAGCCTATACAATGAGCAGTTCTTC. It yields the protein CASSPAGSLYNEQFF.